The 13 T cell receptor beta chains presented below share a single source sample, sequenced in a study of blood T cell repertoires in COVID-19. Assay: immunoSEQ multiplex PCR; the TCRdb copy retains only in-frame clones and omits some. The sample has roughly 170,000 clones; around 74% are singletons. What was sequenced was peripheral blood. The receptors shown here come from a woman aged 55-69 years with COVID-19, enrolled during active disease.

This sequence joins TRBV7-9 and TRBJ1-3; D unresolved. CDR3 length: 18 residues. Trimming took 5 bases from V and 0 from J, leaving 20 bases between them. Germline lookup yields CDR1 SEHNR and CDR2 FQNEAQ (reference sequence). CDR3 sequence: CASSPRRVGGNSGNTIYF. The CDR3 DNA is TGTGCCAGCAGCCCCCGGAGGGTAGGAGGGAACTCTGGAAACACCATATATTTT.

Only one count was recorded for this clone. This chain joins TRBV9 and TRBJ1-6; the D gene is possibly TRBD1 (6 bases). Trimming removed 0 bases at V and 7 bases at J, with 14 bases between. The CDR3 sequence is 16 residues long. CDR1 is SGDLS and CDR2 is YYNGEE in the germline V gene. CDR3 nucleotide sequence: TGTGCCAGCAGCGTAGGTCCAGGGGCGCGCAATTCACCCCTCCACTTT. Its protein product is CASSVGPGARNSPLHF. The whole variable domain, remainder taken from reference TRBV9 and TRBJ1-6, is DSGVTQTPKHLITATGQRVTLRCSPRSGDLSVYWYQQSLDQGLQFLIQYYNGEERAKGNILERFSAQQFPDLHSELNLSSLELGDSALYFCASSVGPGARNSPLHFGNGTRLTVT.

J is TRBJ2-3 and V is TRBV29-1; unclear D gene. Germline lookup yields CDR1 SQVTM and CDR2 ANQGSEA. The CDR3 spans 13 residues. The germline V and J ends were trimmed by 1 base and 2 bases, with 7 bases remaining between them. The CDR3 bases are TGCAGCGTTGAAGGCGGAAACACAGATACGCAGTATTTT. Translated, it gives CSVEGGNTDTQYF.

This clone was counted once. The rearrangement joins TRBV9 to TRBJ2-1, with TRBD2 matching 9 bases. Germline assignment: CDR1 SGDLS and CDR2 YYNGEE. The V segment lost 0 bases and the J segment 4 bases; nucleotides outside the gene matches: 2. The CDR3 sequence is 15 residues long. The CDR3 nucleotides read TGTGCCAGCAGCGTAGCAGCGGGAGGTTACAATGAGCAGTTCTTC. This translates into CASSVAAGGYNEQFF.

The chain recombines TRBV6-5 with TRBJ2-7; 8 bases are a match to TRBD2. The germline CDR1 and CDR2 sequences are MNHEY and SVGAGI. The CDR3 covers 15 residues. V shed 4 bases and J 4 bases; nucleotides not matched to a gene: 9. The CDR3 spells CASSLGRASGYEQYV. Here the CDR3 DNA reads TGTGCCAGCAGTTTAGGTAGGGCTAGCGGGTACGAGCAGTACGTC.

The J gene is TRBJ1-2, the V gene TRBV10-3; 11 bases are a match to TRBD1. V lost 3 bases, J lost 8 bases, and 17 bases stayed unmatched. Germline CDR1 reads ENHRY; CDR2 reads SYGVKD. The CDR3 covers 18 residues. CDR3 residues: CAISDPRVGTGGRGGYTF. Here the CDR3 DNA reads TGTGCCATCAGTGACCCTCGAGTTGGGACAGGGGGACGGGGAGGCTACACCTTC.

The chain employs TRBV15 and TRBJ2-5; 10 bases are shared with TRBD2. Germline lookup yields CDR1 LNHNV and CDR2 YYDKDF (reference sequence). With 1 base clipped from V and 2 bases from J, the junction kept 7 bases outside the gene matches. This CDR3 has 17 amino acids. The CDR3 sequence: CATSRGLAGDNQETQYF. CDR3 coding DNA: TGTGCCACCAGCAGAGGTCTAGCGGGGGACAATCAAGAGACCCAGTACTTC.

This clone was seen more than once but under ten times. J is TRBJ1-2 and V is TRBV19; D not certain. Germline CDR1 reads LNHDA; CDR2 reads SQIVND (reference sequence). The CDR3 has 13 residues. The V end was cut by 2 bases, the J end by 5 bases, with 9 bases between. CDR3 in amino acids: CASSINRGYGYTF. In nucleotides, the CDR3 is TGTGCCAGTAGTATAAATAGAGGTTATGGCTACACCTTC.

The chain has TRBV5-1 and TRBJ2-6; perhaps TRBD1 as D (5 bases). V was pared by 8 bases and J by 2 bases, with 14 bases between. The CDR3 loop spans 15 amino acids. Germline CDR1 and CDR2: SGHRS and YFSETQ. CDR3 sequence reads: CASRPARAGANVLTF. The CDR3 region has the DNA TGCGCCAGTCGACCCGCCAGGGCTGGGGCCAACGTCCTGACTTTC.

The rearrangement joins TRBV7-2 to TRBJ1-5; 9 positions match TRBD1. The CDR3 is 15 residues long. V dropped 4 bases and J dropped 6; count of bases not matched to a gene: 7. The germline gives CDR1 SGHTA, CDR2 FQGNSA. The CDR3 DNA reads TGTGCCAGCAGCTCCAACAGGGGGCAGGGTCAGCCCCAGCATTTT. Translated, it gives CASSSNRGQGQPQHF.

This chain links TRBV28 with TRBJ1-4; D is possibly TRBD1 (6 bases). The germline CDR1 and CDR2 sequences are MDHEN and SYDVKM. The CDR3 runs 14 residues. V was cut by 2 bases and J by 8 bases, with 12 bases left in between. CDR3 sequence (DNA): TGTGCCAGCAGTTTAGGTCAGGGGCACGAAAAACTGTTTTTT. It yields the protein CASSLGQGHEKLFF.

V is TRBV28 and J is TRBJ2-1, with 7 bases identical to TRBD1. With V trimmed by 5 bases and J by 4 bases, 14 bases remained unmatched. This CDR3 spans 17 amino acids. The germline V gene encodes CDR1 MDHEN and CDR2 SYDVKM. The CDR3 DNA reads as TGTGCCAGCAGTAGAACAAAACACAGGGGAATGTACAATGAGCAGTTCTTC. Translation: CASSRTKHRGMYNEQFF.

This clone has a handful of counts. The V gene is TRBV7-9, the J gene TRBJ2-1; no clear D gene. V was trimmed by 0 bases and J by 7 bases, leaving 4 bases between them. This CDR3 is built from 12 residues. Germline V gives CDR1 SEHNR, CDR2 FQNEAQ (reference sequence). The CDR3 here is CASSLARNEQFF. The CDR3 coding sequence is TGTGCCAGCAGCTTAGCGCGGAATGAGCAGTTCTTC. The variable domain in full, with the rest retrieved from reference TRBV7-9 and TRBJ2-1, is DTGVSQNPRHKITKRGQNVTFRCDPISEHNRLYWYRQTLGQGPEFLTYFQNEAQLEKSRLLSDRFSAERPKGSFSTLEIQRTEQGDSAMYLCASSLARNEQFFGPGTRLTVL.